Below, 2 T cell receptor beta chains from the same sample are listed, as sequenced in a study of identical twins. Each CDR3 protein gets one entry after TCRdb re-called the 5' RACE reads with MiXCR. This sample has some 790,000 distinct CDR3 sequences, with approximately 18% found just once. The data also belong to a second study, concerning T cells expressing NK-cell markers.

The specimen sequenced was PBMCs. Every receptor here comes from a woman aged 18 to 35 in good health.

This clonotype was detected only a few times. The gene calls are TRBV20-1 and TRBJ1-2, with 7 bases aligning to TRBD1. Germline CDR1 reads DFQATT; CDR2 reads SNEGSKA (reference sequence). The CDR3 sequence is 12 residues long. With V trimmed by 6 bases and J by 6 bases, 7 bases remained unmatched. The CDR3 sequence: CSAGRGKDGYTF. The CDR3 DNA follows: TGCAGTGCAGGCAGGGGGAAGGATGGCTACACCTTC.

For this clonotype: A read error may be the cause here, since a much bigger clone is one base away. The V call is TRBV20-1, the J call TRBJ2-7; 9 bases line up with TRBD1. The CDR3 runs to 14 residues. V lost 0 bases to trimming and J lost 3 bases; unmatched junction nucleotides: 3. Germline assignment: CDR1 DFQATT and CDR2 SNEGSKA (reference sequence). The CDR3, as DNA: TGCAGTGCTAGAGAGCAGGGACAGGGCTACGAGCAGTACTTC. It encodes CSAREQGQGYEQYF.